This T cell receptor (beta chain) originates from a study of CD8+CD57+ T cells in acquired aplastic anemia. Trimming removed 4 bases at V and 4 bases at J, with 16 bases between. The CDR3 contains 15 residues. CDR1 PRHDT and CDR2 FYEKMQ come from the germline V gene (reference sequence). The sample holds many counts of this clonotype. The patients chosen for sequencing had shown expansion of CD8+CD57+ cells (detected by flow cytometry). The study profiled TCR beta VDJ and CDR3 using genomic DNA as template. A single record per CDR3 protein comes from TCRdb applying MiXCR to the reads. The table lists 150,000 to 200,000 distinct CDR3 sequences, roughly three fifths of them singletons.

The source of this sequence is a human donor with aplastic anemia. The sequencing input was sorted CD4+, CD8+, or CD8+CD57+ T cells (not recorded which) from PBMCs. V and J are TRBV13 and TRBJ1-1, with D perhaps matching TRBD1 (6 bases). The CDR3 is CASSSERGRITEAFF. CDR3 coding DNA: TGTGCCAGCAGCTCCGAACGGGGGCGGATCACTGAAGCTTTCTTT.